These 15 T cell receptor beta chains came from one sample sequenced in a study of blood T cell repertoires in COVID-19. TCRdb keeps only in-frame clones here, not all; method: immunoSEQ multiplex PCR. Of a few hundred thousand clones in the sample, approximately 86% are singletons; the top ten hold about 2.3%. The sample was peripheral blood. These receptor sequences come from a man between 18 and 35 years old with active or convalescent COVID-19.

This chain uses TRBV28 with TRBJ1-5, with D tentatively TRBD1 (5 bases). The CDR3 has 12 residues. Germline V gene lookup returns CDR1 MDHEN and CDR2 SYDVKM. Between the trimmed V and J ends, which lost 10 bases and 0 bases, there was a span of 7 bases. The CDR3 here is CATQGSNQPQHF. In DNA, the CDR3 is TGTGCCACCCAGGGTAGCAATCAGCCCCAGCATTTT. The complete variable domain, with remaining parts taken from reference TRBV28 and TRBJ1-5, reads DVKVTQSSRYLVKRTGEKVFLECVQDMDHENMFWYRQDPGLGLRLIYFSYDVKMKEKGDIPEGYSVSREKKERFSLILESASTNQTSMYLCATQGSNQPQHFGDGTRLSIL.

This rearrangement joins TRBV9 to TRBJ1-1; perhaps TRBD1 as D (5 bases). Trimming removed 0 bases at V and 1 base at J, with 10 bases between. Germline values: CDR1 SGDLS, CDR2 YYNGEE. CDR3 size: 15 residues. The CDR3 DNA is TGTGCCAGCAGCGTAGGTTTGACAGCGAACACTGAAGCTTTCTTT. It codes for CASSVGLTANTEAFF.

This chain links TRBV15 with TRBJ2-2; D is perhaps TRBD2 (6 bases). The germline gives CDR1 LNHNV, CDR2 YYDKDF (reference sequence). V dropped 0 bases and J dropped 2 bases, with 10 bases sitting between them. This CDR3 contains 16 residues. For the CDR3, the DNA is TGTGCCACCAGCAGAGAGAAGCGGGTTAACACCGGGGAGCTGTTTTTT. Residues: CATSREKRVNTGELFF.

The chain carries TRBV27 and TRBJ2-3, with TRBD2 matching 11 bases. CDR3 length equals 16 residues. The germline CDR1 and CDR2 sequences are MNHEY and SMNVEV (reference sequence). Germline trimming cut 6 bases from V and 4 bases from J; bases unmatched to any gene: 9. The CDR3 region has the DNA TGTGCCAGCAGCCTAACCGGGACTAGCGGTGCAGATACGCAGTATTTT. It translates to CASSLTGTSGADTQYF.

CDR3 sequence reads: CASSPSPPGAGELFF. CDR3 nucleotide sequence: TGTGCCAGCAGCCCCAGCCCCCCCGGGGCCGGGGAGCTGTTTTTT. The chain recombines TRBV5-8 with TRBJ2-2; tentatively, D is TRBD2 (5 bases). This CDR3 region has 15 residues. The V gene's germline CDR1 is SGHTS and CDR2 YDEGEE. V was clipped by 4 bases and J by 6 bases, with 16 bases between them.

This chain joins TRBV7-2 and TRBJ2-1, with 7 bases that match TRBD1. V dropped 3 bases and J dropped 7; count of bases not matched to a gene: 3. The CDR3 is made up of 13 amino acids. Germline-derived CDR1 and CDR2 are SGHTA and FQGNSA. This CDR3 is CASSLEQGNEQFF. The CDR3 bases are TGTGCCAGCAGCTTGGAACAGGGGAATGAGCAGTTCTTC. The full variable domain, in which reference TRBV7-2 and TRBJ2-1 provide the parts outside the CDR3, is GAGVSQSPSNKVTEKGKDVELRCDPISGHTALYWYRQSLGQGLEFLIYFQGNSAPDKSGLPSDRFSAERTGGSVSTLTIQRTQQEDSAVYLCASSLEQGNEQFFGPGTRLTVL.

This clone was recorded only once. The rearrangement joins TRBV7-3 to TRBJ2-3; 7 nucleotides agree with TRBD2. Germline CDR1 is SGHTA and CDR2 is FQGTGA. CDR3 length: 17 amino acids. The V segment lost 3 bases and the J segment 2 bases; nucleotides outside the gene matches: 11. The CDR3 region is CASSLEAGPPFTDTQYF. The CDR3 DNA follows: TGTGCCAGCAGCTTGGAAGCGGGGCCGCCATTCACAGATACGCAGTATTTT.

J is TRBJ2-3 and V is TRBV11-2; no firm D call. Trimming stripped 3 bases from V and 2 bases from J, with 12 bases between. Germline CDR1 and CDR2: SGHAT and FQNNGV. The CDR3 is made up of 15 amino acids. CDR3 region: CASSFSGFSTDTQYF. The CDR3 DNA sequence: TGTGCCAGCAGCTTTTCTGGCTTTTCCACAGATACGCAGTATTTT.

Of note for this clone: This specimen includes other DNA sequences encoding the same CDR3. The chain joins TRBV5-1 to TRBJ2-7; D not certain. Germline CDR1 is SGHRS and CDR2 is YFSETQ. This CDR3 is built from 14 residues. The V end lost 0 bases, the J end lost 1 base, and 8 bases lay between the germline ends. The CDR3, as DNA: TGCGCCAGCAGCTTGGCTGCAGGTTCCTACGAGCAGTACTTC. It translates to CASSLAAGSYEQYF.

This chain links TRBV9 with TRBJ2-5, with a possible D match to TRBD1 (5 bases). V shed 3 bases and J shed 3 bases, with 6 bases lying between them. Germline CDR1 reads SGDLS; CDR2 reads YYNGEE. This CDR3 region has 12 residues. The DNA for the CDR3 is TGTGCCAGCAGCGAACAGGAAGAGACCCAGTACTTC. Residues: CASSEQEETQYF.

V and J are TRBV19 and TRBJ1-2; 7 positions match TRBD1. V dropped 9 bases and J dropped 6; count of bases not matched to a gene: 7. This CDR3 has 12 residues. Germline loops: CDR1 LNHDA, CDR2 SQIVND (reference sequence). The DNA for the CDR3 is TGTGCCAGCAGTCGAGGGACAGATGGCTACACCTTC. Its protein is CASSRGTDGYTF.

This rearrangement joins TRBV5-1 to TRBJ2-7; 10 bases line up with TRBD2. The CDR3 loop spans 15 amino acids. J lost 4 bases, V lost 5 bases, and 9 bases had no gene match. The V gene's germline CDR1 is SGHRS and CDR2 YFSETQ. The chain's CDR3 is CASSQIAGGGYEQYF. The CDR3 bases are TGCGCCAGCAGTCAGATAGCGGGAGGTGGTTACGAGCAGTACTTC.

The J gene is TRBJ2-1, the V gene TRBV7-2; D remains ambiguous. V shed 1 base and J shed 3 bases, with 4 bases lying between them. Per the germline V gene, CDR1 is SGHTA and CDR2 is FQGNSA. This CDR3 contains 13 residues. DNA for the CDR3: TGTGCCAGCAGCTTAGGTATCTACAATGAGCAGTTCTTC. Its translation is CASSLGIYNEQFF.

This clone was seen only once. V is TRBV27 and J is TRBJ1-1, with a possible D match to TRBD1 (5 bases). V lost 5 bases to trimming and J lost 0 bases, with 10 bases between them. This CDR3 is 14 amino acids long. CDR1 and CDR2 (germline): MNHEY, SMNVEV (reference sequence). CDR3 DNA: TGTGCCAGCAGTCCCCAGGGTCTGAACACTGAAGCTTTCTTT. This codes for CASSPQGLNTEAFF.

The V call is TRBV2, the J call TRBJ2-7, with 11 bases fitting TRBD2. Germline V gene lookup returns CDR1 SNHLY and CDR2 FYNNEI. The CDR3 has 15 amino acids. V lost 7 bases, J lost 4 bases, and 9 bases stayed unmatched. CDR3 sequence reads: CASTSLAGGWYEQYF. Here the CDR3 DNA reads TGTGCCAGCACGTCGCTAGCGGGAGGCTGGTACGAGCAGTACTTC. Using reference TRBV2 and TRBJ2-7 for the parts outside the CDR3, the full variable domain is EPEVTQTPSHQVTQMGQEVILRCVPISNHLYFYWYRQILGQKVEFLVSFYNNEISEKSEIFDDQFSVERPDGSNFTLKIRSTKLEDSAMYFCASTSLAGGWYEQYFGPGTRLTVT.